The 20 T cell receptor beta chains below come from one sample, sequenced in a study of blood T cell repertoires in COVID-19. Profiled with immunoSEQ multiplex PCR; TCRdb holds only in-frame clones, not every one. The sample comprises about 190,000 clones, around 80% of which are singletons, and 13% to 15% rests with the top ten. The sequenced sample was peripheral blood. Receptors were obtained from a man between 25 and 39 years old with active or convalescent COVID-19.

The genes are TRBV11-3 and TRBJ1-2; TRBD1 might be the D (5 bases). V was trimmed by 8 bases and J by 8 bases, leaving 15 bases between them. The germline V gene encodes CDR1 SGHNT and CDR2 YENEEA. This CDR3 is 12 amino acids long. CDR3 sequence (DNA): TGTGCCAGCGCGGGGCCTACGAAGGGCTACACCTTC. Its translation: CASAGPTKGYTF.

The chain recombines TRBV12-5 with TRBJ1-3; 9 bases align to TRBD1. The V gene's germline CDR1 is LGHNT and CDR2 FRNRAP. The trim removed 1 base at V and 4 bases at J, leaving 5 bases unmatched. The CDR3 has 16 residues. CDR3 sequence reads: CASGLGTGGAGNTIYF. The CDR3 bases are TGTGCTAGTGGTTTGGGAACAGGGGGCGCGGGAAACACCATATATTTT.

V gene TRBV11-3 combines with J gene TRBJ1-2; TRBD1 is a possible D gene (6 bases). CDR1 is SGHNT and CDR2 is YENEEA in the germline V gene. The CDR3 totals 15 residues. The V end lost 5 bases, the J end lost 8 bases, and 21 bases lay between the germline ends. CDR3 region: CASSASYATGEGYTF. CDR3 nucleotide sequence: TGTGCCAGCAGCGCGTCTTATGCGACAGGAGAAGGCTACACCTTC.

The chain couples TRBV28 to TRBJ1-2; tentatively, D is TRBD1 (5 bases). The CDR3 sequence is 14 residues long. Trimming removed 2 bases from V and 8 bases from J, with 15 bases in between. CDR1 and CDR2 (germline): MDHEN, SYDVKM. CDR3 bases: TGTGCCAGCAGTTTAGTGCGCAGGGACTGGGGCTACACCTTC. Its protein product is CASSLVRRDWGYTF.

The rearrangement joins TRBV18 to TRBJ1-1; TRBD1 matches 11 bases. V was clipped by 3 bases and J by 1 base; unmatched bases: 10. Looked up from germline, CDR1 is KGHSH and CDR2 is LQKENI. The CDR3 is 18 amino acids. The CDR3 DNA sequence: TGTGCCAGCTCACCTTCCCCCGGACAGGGGGCTGGGAACACTGAAGCTTTCTTT. This codes for CASSPSPGQGAGNTEAFF.

The chain couples TRBV30 to TRBJ1-1, with D maybe TRBD1 (6 bases). The CDR3 has 13 amino acids. The V gene lost 2 bases and the J gene lost 0 bases, with 7 bases spanning the gap. Per the germline V gene, CDR1 is GTSNPN and CDR2 is SVGIG (reference sequence). The CDR3 nucleotides read TGTGCCTGGAGTACAGGGCTGAACACTGAAGCTTTCTTT. Its translation is CAWSTGLNTEAFF.

The chain couples TRBV6-1 to TRBJ2-7; 9 bases align to TRBD2. The J segment lost 8 bases and the V segment lost 1 base, leaving 9 bases of the junction unmatched. CDR3 length: 15 residues. Per germline, CDR1 MNHNS and CDR2 SASEGT. DNA of the CDR3: TGTGCCAGCAGTGAAGATGACGCTAGCGGGGACCAGCAGTACGTC. This gives the protein CASSEDDASGDQQYV.

The chain is built from TRBV2 and TRBJ1-6; D unresolved. Germline CDR1 is SNHLY and CDR2 is FYNNEI. The CDR3 is 10 residues long. The V end lost 3 bases, the J end lost 18 bases, and 9 bases lay between the germline ends. This chain's CDR3 is CASSDVRSHF. The CDR3 nucleotides read TGTGCCAGCAGTGACGTACGGTCCCACTTT.

This clone has a handful of counts. The chain employs TRBV6-5 and TRBJ1-6, with D possibly matching TRBD1 (5 bases). The germline V and J ends were trimmed by 8 bases and 7 bases, with 15 bases remaining between them. CDR1 MNHEY and CDR2 SVGAGI come from the germline V gene. The CDR3 length is 14 residues. The CDR3 DNA follows: TGTGCCAGCGCGGACCCGGGGGGAAATTCACCCCTCCACTTT. Translating it yields CASADPGGNSPLHF.

V and J are TRBV25-1 and TRBJ1-6; 7 nucleotides align to TRBD1. J was trimmed by 7 bases and V by 9 bases; bases with no gene match: 3. Germline values: CDR1 MGHDK, CDR2 SYGVNS. This CDR3 is built from 12 residues. This chain's CDR3 is CASGQVNSPLHF. The CDR3 bases are TGTGCCAGTGGACAGGTCAATTCACCCCTCCACTTT. Full variable domain (missing parts from reference TRBV25-1 and TRBJ1-6): EADIYQTPRYLVIGTGKKITLECSQTMGHDKMYWYQQDPGMELHLIHYSYGVNSTEKGDLSSESTVSRIRTEHFPLTLESARPSHTSQYLCASGQVNSPLHFGNGTRLTVT.

This clone was seen a single time. The DNA for the CDR3 is TGTGCCAGCAGTAGAACAGGGAACCCCCAGCCCCAGCATTTT. Translating it yields CASSRTGNPQPQHF. This chain links TRBV28 with TRBJ1-5; D may be TRBD1 (6 bases). The V and J ends lost 5 bases and 7 bases respectively, with 15 bases between them. Germline V lookup: CDR1 MDHEN, CDR2 SYDVKM. There are 14 residues in the CDR3.

This chain joins TRBV10-3 and TRBJ2-7, with 11 bases identical to TRBD1. Trimming took 2 bases from V and 6 from J; bases not matched to a gene: 6. This CDR3 spans 15 amino acids. Looked up from germline, CDR1 is ENHRY and CDR2 is SYGVKD. In nucleotides, the CDR3 is TGTGCCATCAGTGAGGGACAGGGGGCCCAAGGCGAGCAGTACTTC. The encoded protein is CAISEGQGAQGEQYF.

Many counts were recorded for this clone. The chain uses TRBV11-3 and TRBJ2-2; 8 positions match TRBD1. CDR1 and CDR2 from the germline V gene are SGHNT and YENEEA. J gave up 2 bases and V 7 bases, and 6 bases lay outside the gene matches. The CDR3 length is 15 residues. DNA for the CDR3: TGTGCCAGCACAACCGGGACAGGCAACACCGGGGAGCTGTTTTTT. Translated, it gives CASTTGTGNTGELFF.

The chain couples TRBV15 to TRBJ2-7; 8 bases align to TRBD2. The germline V gene encodes CDR1 LNHNV and CDR2 YYDKDF (reference sequence). V was clipped by 0 bases and J by 6 bases; unmatched bases: 7. CDR3 size: 15 residues. CDR3: CATSRDTRGGTEQYV. Here the CDR3 DNA reads TGTGCCACCAGCAGAGATACTCGGGGGGGCACCGAGCAGTACGTC.

The J gene is TRBJ2-1, the V gene TRBV27, with 7 bases that match TRBD2. This CDR3 spans 16 amino acids. V shed 0 bases and J 8 bases; nucleotides not matched to a gene: 10. The germline gives CDR1 MNHEY, CDR2 SMNVEV (reference sequence). CDR3 coding DNA: TGTGCCAGCAGTTTATCCGGGGCGGGAGCTTTGTATGAGCAGTTCTTC. Protein product: CASSLSGAGALYEQFF.

V and J are TRBV29-1 and TRBJ1-3, with 8 bases matching TRBD1. The germline V gene has CDR1 SQVTM and CDR2 ANQGSEA. The length of the CDR3 is 13 residues. The V gene end was trimmed by 4 bases and the J gene end by 8 bases; junction bases not matched to a gene: 7. CDR3 amino acids: CSVADRVKDTIYF. In DNA form, the CDR3 reads TGCAGCGTTGCGGACAGGGTGAAGGACACCATATATTTT.

The chain carries TRBV19 and TRBJ1-2; TRBD1 aligns across 9 bases. V shed 7 bases and J 6 bases; nucleotides not matched to a gene: 9. Germline CDR1 LNHDA, CDR2 SQIVND (reference sequence). The CDR3 runs to 14 residues. CDR3 loop: CASIRTTGGNGYTF. For the CDR3, the DNA is TGTGCCAGTATCCGGACGACAGGGGGAAATGGCTACACCTTC.

This clone was picked up a small number of times. The J gene is TRBJ1-6, the V gene TRBV13; the D gene is possibly TRBD1 (5 bases). The CDR3 has 16 amino acids. Germline V gene lookup returns CDR1 PRHDT and CDR2 FYEKMQ (reference sequence). Deletions cut 4 bases from V and 6 bases from J, with 16 bases between. CDR3 sequence reads: CASSSQGGRINSPLHF. In nucleotides, the CDR3 is TGTGCCAGCAGCTCCCAGGGAGGGAGAATTAATTCACCCCTCCACTTT.

This clone occurred a few times. The chain employs TRBV3-1 (or the pseudogene TRBV3-2) and TRBJ1-1, with D maybe TRBD1 (5 bases). Per germline, CDR1 LGHDT and CDR2 YNNKEL (reference sequence). V was trimmed by 1 base and J by 0 bases, leaving 9 bases between them. The CDR3 totals 15 residues. CDR3 sequence reads: CASSQGAGVNTEAFF. The CDR3 DNA reads TGTGCCAGCAGCCAAGGGGCGGGGGTGAACACTGAAGCTTTCTTT.

The rearrangement links TRBV5-1 to TRBJ2-7, with 8 bases lining up with TRBD1. The V gene's germline CDR1 is SGHRS and CDR2 YFSETQ. This CDR3 has 17 residues. With V trimmed by 0 bases and J by 2 bases, 10 bases remained unmatched. In nucleotides, the CDR3 is TGCGCCAGCAGCTTGGGGCCCCCCGCGGGACAGGCCTACGAGCAGTACTTC. The encoded protein is CASSLGPPAGQAYEQYF.